These T cell receptor beta chains were read from a single sample in a study of cytomegalovirus exposure and HLA in healthy donors. Profiled with immunoSEQ multiplex PCR; TCRdb holds only in-frame clones, not every one. The sample's table shows some 72,000 clones. Input material: PBMCs. These receptors were collected from a man aged 25-45 years in good health and CMV-seronegative. Each CDR3 is given with its conserved first and last residue. Fields, in order: J gene, CDR3 length, V gene, D gene, CDR3 DNA, CDR3 protein. The D gene is left open where the match is weak.

J gene: TRBJ2-3
CDR3 length: 14
V gene: TRBV4-1
D gene: NA
CDR3 DNA: TGCGCCAGCAGCCAAGGGGGGGTCGTAGATACGCAGTATTTT
CDR3 protein: CASSQGGVVDTQYF

J gene: TRBJ2-4
CDR3 length: 16
V gene: TRBV10-3
D gene: TRBD2
CDR3 DNA: TGTGCCATCAGTGAGAGGCGGGAGGGGTCCAAAAACATTCAGTACTTC
CDR3 protein: CAISERREGSKNIQYF

J gene: TRBJ1-1
CDR3 length: 14
V gene: TRBV6-1
D gene: NA
CDR3 DNA: TGTGCCAGCAGTGAATGGCAGGGGACAACTGAAGCTTTCTTT
CDR3 protein: CASSEWQGTTEAFF

J gene: TRBJ2-5
CDR3 length: 15
V gene: TRBV14
D gene: NA
CDR3 DNA: TGTGCCAGCAGCCCAAGGGTAGCGTACCAAGAGACCCAGTACTTC
CDR3 protein: CASSPRVAYQETQYF

J gene: TRBJ1-2
CDR3 length: 13
V gene: TRBV27
D gene: NA
CDR3 DNA: TGTGCCAGCAGTCAAAAAAGAGGCTATGGCTACACCTTC
CDR3 protein: CASSQKRGYGYTF

J gene: TRBJ2-1
CDR3 length: 17
V gene: TRBV5-1
D gene: TRBD1
CDR3 DNA: TGCGCCAGCAGCTTGCCGCCCCCGGGACAGGGTTACAATGAGCAGTTCTTC
CDR3 protein: CASSLPPPGQGYNEQFF

J gene: TRBJ1-3
CDR3 length: 16
V gene: TRBV5-7
D gene: NA
CDR3 DNA: TGTGCCAGCAGCTGGGGAGGGGGGCCCTCTGGAAACACCATATATTTT
CDR3 protein: CASSWGGGPSGNTIYF

J gene: TRBJ1-1
CDR3 length: 12
V gene: TRBV28
D gene: NA
CDR3 DNA: TGTGCCAGCAGTTTGAGGAACACTGAAGCTTTCTTT
CDR3 protein: CASSLRNTEAFF

J gene: TRBJ1-2
CDR3 length: 15
V gene: TRBV14
D gene: NA
CDR3 DNA: TGTGCCAGCAGCCTGACTGTCCCTTTTAACTATGGCTACACCTTC
CDR3 protein: CASSLTVPFNYGYTF

J gene: TRBJ1-2
CDR3 length: 14
V gene: TRBV28
D gene: TRBD1
CDR3 DNA: TGTGCCAGCAGTTTAACGGGACAGATCTATGGCTACACCTTC
CDR3 protein: CASSLTGQIYGYTF

J gene: TRBJ2-1
CDR3 length: 14
V gene: TRBV9
D gene: NA
CDR3 DNA: TGTGCCAGCAGTCTCGGGGGGCTCTACAATGAGCAGTTCTTC
CDR3 protein: CASSLGGLYNEQFF

J gene: TRBJ1-6
CDR3 length: 14
V gene: TRBV7-3
D gene: NA
CDR3 DNA: TGTGCCAGCAGCTTACAGGGAGGAGGTTCACCCCTCCACTTT
CDR3 protein: CASSLQGGGSPLHF

J gene: TRBJ2-7
CDR3 length: 17
V gene: TRBV5-1
D gene: TRBD2
CDR3 DNA: TGCGCCAGCAGCCGGACTAGCGGGGGAGGATCTAGGGCCGAGCAGTACTTC
CDR3 protein: CASSRTSGGGSRAEQYF

J gene: TRBJ1-1
CDR3 length: 13
V gene: TRBV29-1
D gene: NA
CDR3 DNA: TGCAGCGTTTTTAACGGGGAGAACACTGAAGCTTTCTTT
CDR3 protein: CSVFNGENTEAFF

J gene: TRBJ2-2
CDR3 length: 13
V gene: TRBV7-2
D gene: NA
CDR3 DNA: TGTGCCAGCAGCCAAGAGAGGACCGGGGAGCTGTTTTTT
CDR3 protein: CASSQERTGELFF

J gene: TRBJ2-1
CDR3 length: 15
V gene: TRBV2
D gene: TRBD2
CDR3 DNA: TGTGCCAGCAGGAAGGGACTAGCGGGATTCAATGAGCAGTTCTTC
CDR3 protein: CASRKGLAGFNEQFF

J gene: TRBJ2-1
CDR3 length: 15
V gene: TRBV7-9
D gene: TRBD1
CDR3 DNA: TGTGCCAGCAGCATGGACAGGGGTTCCTACAATGAGCAGTTCTTC
CDR3 protein: CASSMDRGSYNEQFF

J gene: TRBJ1-3
CDR3 length: 15
V gene: TRBV5-6
D gene: NA
CDR3 DNA: TGTGCCAGCAGCTTCTACAGGATCTCTGGAAACACCATATATTTT
CDR3 protein: CASSFYRISGNTIYF

J gene: TRBJ2-3
CDR3 length: 15
V gene: TRBV6-1
D gene: NA
CDR3 DNA: TGTGCCAGCAGTGAAGTACGCAGGGGCACAGATACGCAGTATTTT
CDR3 protein: CASSEVRRGTDTQYF

J gene: TRBJ1-1
CDR3 length: 13
V gene: TRBV29-1
D gene: NA
CDR3 DNA: TGCAGCGTTGTTGGCAGACAAAACACTGAAGCTTTCTTT
CDR3 protein: CSVVGRQNTEAFF

J gene: TRBJ2-7
CDR3 length: 14
V gene: TRBV18
D gene: TRBD1
CDR3 DNA: TGTGCCAGCTCAGGCGACAGGGGCTCCTACGAGCAGTACTTC
CDR3 protein: CASSGDRGSYEQYF

J gene: TRBJ2-7
CDR3 length: 14
V gene: TRBV4-2
D gene: TRBD2
CDR3 DNA: TGTGCCAGCAGCCAAGATGTACGGGAGGGCGAGCAGTACTTC
CDR3 protein: CASSQDVREGEQYF

J gene: TRBJ2-3
CDR3 length: 15
V gene: TRBV5-1
D gene: NA
CDR3 DNA: TGCGCCAGCAGCCCTCCGGCGGCCCTCACAGATACGCAGTATTTT
CDR3 protein: CASSPPAALTDTQYF

J gene: TRBJ2-5
CDR3 length: 13
V gene: TRBV9
D gene: NA
CDR3 DNA: TGTGCCAGCAGCTCAGACTGGAGGGAGACCCAGTACTTC
CDR3 protein: CASSSDWRETQYF

J gene: TRBJ2-7
CDR3 length: 14
V gene: TRBV19
D gene: TRBD1
CDR3 DNA: TGTGCCAGTAGTGACAGACAGGGGACCCACGAGCAGTACTTC
CDR3 protein: CASSDRQGTHEQYF

J gene: TRBJ2-7
CDR3 length: 14
V gene: TRBV13
D gene: TRBD2
CDR3 DNA: TGTGCCAGCAGCTTCCCAAACAGCGGGGGTGAGCAGTACTTC
CDR3 protein: CASSFPNSGGEQYF

J gene: TRBJ2-2
CDR3 length: 14
V gene: TRBV5-1
D gene: NA
CDR3 DNA: TGCGCCAGCAGCCCCCTCGGGGGGCCCGGGGAGCTGTTTTTT
CDR3 protein: CASSPLGGPGELFF

J gene: TRBJ2-6
CDR3 length: 19
V gene: TRBV12-5
D gene: TRBD1
CDR3 DNA: TGTGCTAGTGGACCTCCCCTCGACAGGGGGCGCACTGGGGCCAACGTCCTGACTTTC
CDR3 protein: CASGPPLDRGRTGANVLTF

J gene: TRBJ2-7
CDR3 length: 12
V gene: TRBV6-1
D gene: NA
CDR3 DNA: TGTGCCAGCAGGAATACAGGGTCCGAGCAGTACTTC
CDR3 protein: CASRNTGSEQYF

J gene: TRBJ1-5
CDR3 length: 15
V gene: TRBV5-1
D gene: NA
CDR3 DNA: TGCGCCAGCAGCTTGGAGGGGAATAGCAATCAGCCCCAGCATTTT
CDR3 protein: CASSLEGNSNQPQHF

J gene: TRBJ2-3
CDR3 length: 13
V gene: TRBV9
D gene: NA
CDR3 DNA: TGTGCCAGCAGCGTAGATGGCGGTTTGCCACCGTATTTT
CDR3 protein: CASSVDGGLPPYF